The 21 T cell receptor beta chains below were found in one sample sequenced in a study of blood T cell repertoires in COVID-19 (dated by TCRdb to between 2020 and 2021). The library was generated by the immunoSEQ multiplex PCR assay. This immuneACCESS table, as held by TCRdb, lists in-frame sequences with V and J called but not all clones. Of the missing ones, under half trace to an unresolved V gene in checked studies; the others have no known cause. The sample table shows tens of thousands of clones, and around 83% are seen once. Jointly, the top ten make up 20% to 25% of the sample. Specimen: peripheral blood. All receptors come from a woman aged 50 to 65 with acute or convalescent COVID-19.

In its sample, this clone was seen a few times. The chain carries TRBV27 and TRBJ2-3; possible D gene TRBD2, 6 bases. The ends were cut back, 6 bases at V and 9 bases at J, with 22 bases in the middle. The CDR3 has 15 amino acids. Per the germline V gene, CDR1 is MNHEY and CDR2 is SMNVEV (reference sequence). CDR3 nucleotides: TGTGCCAGCAGCCCCAGGGAACCGGGGGTGTCGACGCAGTATTTT. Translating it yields CASSPREPGVSTQYF.

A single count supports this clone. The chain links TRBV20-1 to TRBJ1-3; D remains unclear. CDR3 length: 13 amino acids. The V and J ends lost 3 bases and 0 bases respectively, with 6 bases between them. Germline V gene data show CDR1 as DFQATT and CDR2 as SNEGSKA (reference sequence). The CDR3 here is CSASDLSGNTIYF. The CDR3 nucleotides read TGCAGTGCTAGTGACCTCTCTGGAAACACCATATATTTT.

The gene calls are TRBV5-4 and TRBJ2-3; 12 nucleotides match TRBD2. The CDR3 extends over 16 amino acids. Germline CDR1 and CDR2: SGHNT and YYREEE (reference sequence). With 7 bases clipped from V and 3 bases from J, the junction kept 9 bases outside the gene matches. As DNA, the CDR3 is TGTGCCAGCTTCCTAGCGGGGGGGGTGAAGACAGATACGCAGTATTTT. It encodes CASFLAGGVKTDTQYF.

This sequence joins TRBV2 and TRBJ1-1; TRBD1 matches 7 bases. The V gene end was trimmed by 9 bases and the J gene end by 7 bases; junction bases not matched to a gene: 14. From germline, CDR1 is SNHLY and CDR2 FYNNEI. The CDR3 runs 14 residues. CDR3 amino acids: CASIGTARDGEAFF. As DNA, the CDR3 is TGTGCCAGTATTGGGACAGCCCGGGATGGTGAAGCTTTCTTT.

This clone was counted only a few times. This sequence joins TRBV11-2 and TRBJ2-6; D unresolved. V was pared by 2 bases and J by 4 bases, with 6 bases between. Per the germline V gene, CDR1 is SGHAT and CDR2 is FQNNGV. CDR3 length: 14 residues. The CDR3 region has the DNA TGTGCCAGCAGCTTAACCCGGGGGGCCAACGTCCTGACTTTC. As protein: CASSLTRGANVLTF.

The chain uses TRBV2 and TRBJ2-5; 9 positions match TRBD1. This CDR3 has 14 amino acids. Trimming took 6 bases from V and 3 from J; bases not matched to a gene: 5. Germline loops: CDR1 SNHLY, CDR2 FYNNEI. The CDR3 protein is CASRAGTGKETQYF. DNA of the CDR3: TGTGCCAGCAGGGCCGGGACAGGGAAAGAGACCCAGTACTTC.

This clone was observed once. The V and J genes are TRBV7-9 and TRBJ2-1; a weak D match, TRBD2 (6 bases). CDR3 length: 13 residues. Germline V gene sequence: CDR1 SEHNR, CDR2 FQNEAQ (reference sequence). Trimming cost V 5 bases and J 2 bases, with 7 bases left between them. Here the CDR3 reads CASSRLAYNEQFF. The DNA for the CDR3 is TGTGCCAGCAGCCGACTAGCCTACAATGAGCAGTTCTTC.

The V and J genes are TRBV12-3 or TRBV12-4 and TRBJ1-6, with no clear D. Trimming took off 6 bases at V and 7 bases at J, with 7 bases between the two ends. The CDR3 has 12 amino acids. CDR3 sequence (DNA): TGTGCCAGCAGCTCCCAGAATTCACCCCTCCACTTT. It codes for CASSSQNSPLHF.

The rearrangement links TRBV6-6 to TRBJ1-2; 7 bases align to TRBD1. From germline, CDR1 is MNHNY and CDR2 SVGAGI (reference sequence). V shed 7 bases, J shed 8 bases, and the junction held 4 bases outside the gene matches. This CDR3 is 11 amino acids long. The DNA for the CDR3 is TGTGCCAGCACCGAGACAGGGGGCTACACCTTC. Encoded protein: CASTETGGYTF.

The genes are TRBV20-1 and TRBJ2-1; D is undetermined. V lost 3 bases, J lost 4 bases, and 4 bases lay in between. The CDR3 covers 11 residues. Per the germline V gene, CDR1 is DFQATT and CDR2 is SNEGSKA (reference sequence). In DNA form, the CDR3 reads TGCAGTGCTAGGCGTTACAATGAGCAGTTCTTC. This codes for CSARRYNEQFF.

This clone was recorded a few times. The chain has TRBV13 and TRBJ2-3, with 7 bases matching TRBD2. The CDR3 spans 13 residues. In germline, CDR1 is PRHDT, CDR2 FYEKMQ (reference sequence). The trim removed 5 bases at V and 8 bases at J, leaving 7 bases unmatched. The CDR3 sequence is CASSEFREGTQYF. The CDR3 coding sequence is TGTGCCAGCAGCGAATTTAGGGAGGGTACGCAGTATTTT. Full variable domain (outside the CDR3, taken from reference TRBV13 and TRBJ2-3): AAGVIQSPRHLIKEKRETATLKCYPIPRHDTVYWYQQGPGQDPQFLISFYEKMQSDKGSIPDRFSAQQFSDYHSELNMSSLELGDSALYFCASSEFREGTQYFGPGTRLTVL.

CDR3 in amino acids: CASSPHTSSGNTIYF. The CDR3 coding sequence is TGTGCCAGCAGCCCCCACACCAGCTCTGGAAACACCATATATTTT. The chain employs TRBV7-2 and TRBJ1-3; D is ambiguous. V was trimmed by 5 bases and J by 0 bases, leaving 11 bases between them. This CDR3 region has 15 residues. Germline V gives CDR1 SGHTA, CDR2 FQGNSA.

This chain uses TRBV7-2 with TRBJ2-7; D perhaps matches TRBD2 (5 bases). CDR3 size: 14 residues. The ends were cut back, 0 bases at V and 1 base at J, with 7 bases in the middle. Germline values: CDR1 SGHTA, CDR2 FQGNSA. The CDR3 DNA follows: TGTGCCAGCAGCTTAGCGGGCGGGTCCTACGAGCAGTACTTC. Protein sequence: CASSLAGGSYEQYF.

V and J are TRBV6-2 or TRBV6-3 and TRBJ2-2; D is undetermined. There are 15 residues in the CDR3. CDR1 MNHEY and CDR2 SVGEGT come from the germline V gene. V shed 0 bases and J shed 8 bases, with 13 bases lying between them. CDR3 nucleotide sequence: TGTGCCAGCAGTTACTCGATATCTAAGCGTGGGGAGCTGTTTTTT. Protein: CASSYSISKRGELFF.

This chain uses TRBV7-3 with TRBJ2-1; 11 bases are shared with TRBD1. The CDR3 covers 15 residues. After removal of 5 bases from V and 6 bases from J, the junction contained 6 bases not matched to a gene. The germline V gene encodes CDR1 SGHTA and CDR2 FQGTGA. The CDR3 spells CASSVRDRGINEQFF. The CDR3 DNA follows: TGTGCCAGCAGCGTCCGGGACAGGGGGATCAATGAGCAGTTCTTC.

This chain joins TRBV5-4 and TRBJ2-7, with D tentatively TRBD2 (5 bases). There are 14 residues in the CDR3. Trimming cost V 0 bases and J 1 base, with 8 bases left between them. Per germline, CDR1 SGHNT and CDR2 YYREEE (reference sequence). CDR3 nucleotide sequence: TGTGCCAGCAGCTTGGGAGGAGGATCCTACGAGCAGTACTTC. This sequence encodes CASSLGGGSYEQYF. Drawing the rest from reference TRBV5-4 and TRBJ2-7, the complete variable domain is ETGVTQSPTHLIKTRGQQVTLRCSSQSGHNTVSWYQQALGQGPQFIFQYYREEENGRGNFPPRFSGLQFPNYSSELNVNALELDDSALYLCASSLGGGSYEQYFGPGTRLTVT.

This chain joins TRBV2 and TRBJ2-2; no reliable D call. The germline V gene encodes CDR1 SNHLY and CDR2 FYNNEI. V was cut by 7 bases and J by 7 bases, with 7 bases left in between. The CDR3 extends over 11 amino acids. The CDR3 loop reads CASTSFGELFF. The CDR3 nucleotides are TGTGCCAGCACCTCCTTCGGGGAGCTGTTTTTT.

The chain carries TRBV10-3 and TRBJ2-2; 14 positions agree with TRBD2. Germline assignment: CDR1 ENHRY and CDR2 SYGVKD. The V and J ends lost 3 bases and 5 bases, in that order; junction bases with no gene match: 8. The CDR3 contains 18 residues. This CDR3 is CAISDLGTSGSRTGELFF. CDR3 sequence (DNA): TGTGCCATCAGTGACCTAGGGACTAGCGGGAGCCGAACCGGGGAGCTGTTTTTT.

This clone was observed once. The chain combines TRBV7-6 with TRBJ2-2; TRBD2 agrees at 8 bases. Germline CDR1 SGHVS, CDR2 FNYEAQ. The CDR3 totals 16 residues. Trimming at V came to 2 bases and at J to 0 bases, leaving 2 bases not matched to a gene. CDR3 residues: CASSLLAGSNTGELFF. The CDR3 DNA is TGTGCCAGCAGCTTACTAGCGGGTTCGAACACCGGGGAGCTGTTTTTT.

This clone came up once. The CDR3 here is CASSLLRVNQPQHF. The CDR3 nucleotides are TGTGCCAGCAGTTTATTGCGGGTAAATCAGCCCCAGCATTTT. The chain carries TRBV28 and TRBJ1-5; D is uncertain. This CDR3 is built from 14 residues. V shed 1 base and J shed 4 bases, with 8 bases lying between them. Germline V gives CDR1 MDHEN, CDR2 SYDVKM. Using reference TRBV28 and TRBJ1-5 for the parts outside the CDR3, the full variable domain is DVKVTQSSRYLVKRTGEKVFLECVQDMDHENMFWYRQDPGLGLRLIYFSYDVKMKEKGDIPEGYSVSREKKERFSLILESASTNQTSMYLCASSLLRVNQPQHFGDGTRLSIL.

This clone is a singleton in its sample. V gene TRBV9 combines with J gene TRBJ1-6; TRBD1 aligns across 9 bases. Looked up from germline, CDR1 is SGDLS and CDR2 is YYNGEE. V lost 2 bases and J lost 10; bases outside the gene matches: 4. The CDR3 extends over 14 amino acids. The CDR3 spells CASSVGTGQSPLHF. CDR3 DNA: TGTGCCAGCAGCGTGGGGACAGGGCAATCACCCCTCCACTTT.